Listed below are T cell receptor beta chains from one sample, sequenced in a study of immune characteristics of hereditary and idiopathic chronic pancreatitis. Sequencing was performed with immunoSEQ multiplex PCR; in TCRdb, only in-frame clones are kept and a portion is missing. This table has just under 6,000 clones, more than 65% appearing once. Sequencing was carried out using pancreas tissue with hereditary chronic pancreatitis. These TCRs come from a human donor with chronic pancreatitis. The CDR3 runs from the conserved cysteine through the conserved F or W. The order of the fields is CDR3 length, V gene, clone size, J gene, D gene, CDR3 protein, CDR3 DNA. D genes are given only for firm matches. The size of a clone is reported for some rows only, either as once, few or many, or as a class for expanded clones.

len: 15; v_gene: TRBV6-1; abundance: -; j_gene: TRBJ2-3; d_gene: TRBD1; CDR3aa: CASSEVTGGPDTQYF; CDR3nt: TGTGCCAGCAGTGAAGTGACAGGGGGTCCAGATACGCAGTATTTT
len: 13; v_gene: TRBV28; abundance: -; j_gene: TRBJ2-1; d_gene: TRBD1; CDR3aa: CASSLTFDRESVF; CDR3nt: TGTGCCAGCAGCCTAACCTTCGACAGGGAATCCGTCTTC
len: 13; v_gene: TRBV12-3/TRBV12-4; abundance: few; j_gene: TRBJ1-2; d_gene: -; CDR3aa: CASSPGVVYGYTF; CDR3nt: TGTGCCAGCAGTCCAGGGGTCGTCTATGGCTACACCTTC
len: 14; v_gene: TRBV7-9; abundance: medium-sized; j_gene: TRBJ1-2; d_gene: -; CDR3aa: CASSSSSANYGYTF; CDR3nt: TGTGCCAGCAGCTCCAGTTCAGCTAACTATGGCTACACCTTC
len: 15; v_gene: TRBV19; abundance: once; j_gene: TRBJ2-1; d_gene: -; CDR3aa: CASQEGGSTYNEQFF; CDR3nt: TGTGCCAGCCAGGAGGGGGGGTCCACCTACAATGAGCAGTTCTTC
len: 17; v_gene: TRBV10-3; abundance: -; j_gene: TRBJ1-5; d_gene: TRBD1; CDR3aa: CAISERAGTGGNQPQHF; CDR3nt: TGTGCCATCAGTGAGAGAGCCGGGACAGGGGGCAACCAGCCCCAGCATTTT
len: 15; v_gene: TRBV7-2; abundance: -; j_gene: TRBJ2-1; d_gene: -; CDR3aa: CASSLGPSSYNEQFF; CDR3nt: TGTGCCAGCAGCTTGGGACCAAGCTCCTACAATGAGCAGTTCTTC
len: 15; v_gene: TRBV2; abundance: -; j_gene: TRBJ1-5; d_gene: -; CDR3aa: CASSEGGFGNQPQHF; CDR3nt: TGTGCCAGCAGTGAAGGGGGGTTCGGCAATCAGCCCCAGCATTTT
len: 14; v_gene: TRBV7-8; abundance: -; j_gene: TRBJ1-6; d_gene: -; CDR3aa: CASSLATSGSPLHF; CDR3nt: TGTGCCAGCAGCTTAGCAACATCGGGTTCACCCCTCCACTTT
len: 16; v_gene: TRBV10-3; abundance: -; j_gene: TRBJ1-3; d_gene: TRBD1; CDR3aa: CAITDRVSYEGNTIYF; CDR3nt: TGTGCCATCACAGACAGGGTATCTTATGAAGGAAACACCATATATTTT
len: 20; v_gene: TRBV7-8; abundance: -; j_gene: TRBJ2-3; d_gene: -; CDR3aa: CASSLAIVQTHKGITDTQYF; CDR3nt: TGTGCCAGCAGCTTAGCTATAGTACAGACGCATAAAGGGATAACAGATACGCAGTATTTT
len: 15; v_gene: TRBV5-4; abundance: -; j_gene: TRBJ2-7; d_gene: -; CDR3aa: CASRARGESSYEQYF; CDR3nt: TGTGCCAGCAGAGCTCGGGGCGAGAGCTCCTACGAGCAGTACTTC
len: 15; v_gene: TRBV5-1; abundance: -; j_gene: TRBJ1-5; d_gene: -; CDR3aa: CASSLEGTLGQPQHF; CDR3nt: TGCGCCAGCAGCTTAGAAGGAACCCTCGGACAGCCCCAGCATTTT
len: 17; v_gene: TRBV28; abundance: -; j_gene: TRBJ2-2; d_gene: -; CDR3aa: CASSLPVGATNTGELFF; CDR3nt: TGTGCCAGCAGTTTACCGGTAGGGGCAACGAACACCGGGGAGCTGTTTTTT
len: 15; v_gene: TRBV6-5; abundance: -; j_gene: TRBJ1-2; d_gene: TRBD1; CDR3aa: CASTTTGQGDYGYTF; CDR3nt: TGTGCCAGCACCACCACGGGACAGGGCGACTATGGCTACACCTTC
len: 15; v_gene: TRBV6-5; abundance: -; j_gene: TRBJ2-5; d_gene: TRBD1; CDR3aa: CASRTGTGLGETQYF; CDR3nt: TGTGCCAGCAGGACCGGGACAGGGCTGGGAGAGACCCAGTACTTC